The clone carrying this TCR beta chain showed up just a few times. Its antigen is as yet unknown. This sample was included in a study of early T cells in non-severe SARS-CoV-2 infection. For the study at large: Sequencing of unsorted whole blood was done on bulk RNA, leaving chains unpaired. General observations from the study: Sequences matched to VDJdb favored anti-spike CD8 responses, while private and CD4 specificities were missed.

The V gene's germline CDR1 is SGDLS and CDR2 YYNGEE. The CDR3 contains 15 residues. Trimming removed 2 bases from V and 2 bases from J, with 11 bases in between. Each cDNA molecule carried a unique molecular identifier. In TCRdb, the 5' RACE reads were re-called with MiXCR into one record per CDR3 protein. The sample holds roughly 93,000 distinct CDR3 sequences, 11% seen once. The clonotype originates from an adult who was a healthcare worker with PCR-confirmed SARS-CoV-2 infection or an uninfected control (not recorded which). The sequenced material came from whole blood. The chain is built from TRBV9 and TRBJ2-1, with D possibly matching TRBD1 (6 bases). The CDR3 spells CASSVTGTTYNEQFF. The CDR3 DNA follows: TGTGCCAGCAGCGTCACAGGGACGACCTACAATGAGCAGTTCTTC.